This T cell receptor beta chain derives from a study of vaccination and CD4 T cells after COVID-19 (dated by TCRdb to between 2021 and 2024). Concerning the study at large: Convalescent patients had a positive SARS-CoV-2 result on nasal swab PCR, and of these patients, several had mild disease and one had severe disease. Six males and four females were included in the convalescent cohort, with two Hispanic individuals, seven Caucasians, two Asians and one multiracial person represented. Each participant got two doses of either the Pfizer-BioNTech BNT162b2 vaccine (n=8) or the Moderna mRNA-1273 vaccine (n=2). Post-COVID blood samples were collected from convalescent patients a median of approximately 100 days after diagnosis, with a range of about 30 to 161 days. The time from the second vaccine dose to post-vaccine blood sampling had a median of 72 days and ranged from roughly 12 to 241 days. For stimulating the cultures, overlapping spike peptide pools were used, derived from SARS-CoV-2 as well as from the common cold coronaviruses HCoV-NL63, HCoV-OC43 and HCoV-229E. Control cultures received a CEFX viral epitope pool as the positive control, an HIV-1 Nef peptide pool as the negative control, or no peptide. The spike-specific CD4+ TCR repertoire was compared before and after mRNA vaccination in 10 COVID-19 convalescent patients and a few infection-naive healthy vaccine recipients.

The library was produced with PCR. At the Johns Hopkins FTIC core, DNA from the cultured CD4+ T cells underwent TCR sequencing with the Oncomine TCR Beta short-read assay. Genomic DNA was extracted from the cultured CD4+ T cells with the QIAamp micro DNA kit. The Oncomine TCR Beta libraries from cultured CD4+ T cells were pooled using unique dual indexes and then sequenced on an Illumina iSeq 100. Processing in the source paper ran as follows. Non-productive sequences were removed, and CDR3s that did not start with C, did not end with F or W, or were shorter than 7 amino acids were discarded. Antigen-specific clonotypes were identified with the MANAFEST web application by comparing peptide-stimulated wells with reference and other culture wells. To be called positive, a clone needed an FDR below 0.05, an odds ratio above 5, and a productive frequency above 0.1% in at least two of three replicate wells. Cross-reactive clonotypes were defined as significantly expanded in both SARS-CoV-2 spike wells and at least one common cold coronavirus spike condition. Using R version 3.6.1, CDR3 homology was evaluated through Levenshtein distances (stringdist) along with unrooted phylogenetic trees (ape). The public reads were reprocessed in TCRdb via fastp at Q25 and MiXCR, keeping in-frame beta chains. All rows with the same CDR3 protein become a single entry with the most common DNA and genes. It is TCRdb's table, rather than the study itself, that gives the V and J calls and clone size. This sample gives 10,000 to 15,000 distinct CDR3 sequences in total; about two fifths of them show up just once. The leading ten clones occupy about 22% of the sample.

Measured from the cysteine to the phenylalanine, the CDR3 is 19 residues long. Only CDR3 DNA is held: 57 bases, read in frame from base 1. Trimming takes 2 bases off V and 3 bases off J; junction bases not matched to a gene: 14. According to the germline V gene (reference sequence), CDR1 reads LNHNV and CDR2 reads YYDKDF. Sample treatment or condition, as interpreted from the label and publication: approximately 11-day PBMC culture with coronavirus spike peptide pools or control peptides (ViraFEST assay). The study used the ViraFEST assay, which expanded antigen-specific T cells with peptide pools and then identified expanded clonotypes by TCR sequencing. Positive SARS-CoV-2 PCR tests in the convalescent patients dated from March to December 2020, before Alpha, Beta and Delta variants emerged in the United States. Each well held some 2 million PBMCs cultured in IMDM containing approximately 5% human AB serum and approximately 9.6 IU/ml IL-2, with about 9.1 ug/ml peptide pools added. Half of the culture medium was replaced with fresh IL-2-containing medium on days 3 and 7. After nine to eleven days of culture, CD4+ T cells were isolated by negative selection with the EasySep CD4+ T cell isolation kit. Ficoll-Paque Plus gradient centrifugation was used to isolate PBMCs from whole blood, and the isolated PBMCs were then either used fresh or cryopreserved at -140C. Triplicate wells were generally used for each culture condition.

Comment on this clonotype: The specificity of this receptor is unknown. No quality values exist for individual bases; no much larger clone is one base distant.

Results and caveats for the whole study, not just this receptor: Of the vaccine-specific clones in convalescent patients, 304 of 307, or nearly all, reacted only to SARS-CoV-2 spike and did not cross-react with common cold coronaviruses. An increase in the median number of SARS-CoV-2-reactive clonotypes from approximately 21 after infection to roughly 38 after vaccination was observed, but the change was not found to be significant. Among the post-vaccine SARS-CoV-2-reactive clones in convalescent patients, a median approximately 86% showed up only after vaccination, which suggests vaccine-specific priming. Only a relatively small number of convalescent patients were included in the study, and early timepoints following natural infection were not analyzed.

The clonotype comes from a human donor who had recovered from COVID-19. The starting material was CD4+ T cells from blood, cultured in vitro, obtained before SARS-CoV-2 vaccination. This sequence uses TRBV15 and TRBJ1-5; 9 central bases correspond to TRBD1. The nucleotide sequence reads as follows: TGTGCCACCAGCAGACCCGCTCGGGGACAGGGCTTTGTCAATCAGCCCCAGCATTTT. Translation gives CATSRPARGQGFVNQPQHF.